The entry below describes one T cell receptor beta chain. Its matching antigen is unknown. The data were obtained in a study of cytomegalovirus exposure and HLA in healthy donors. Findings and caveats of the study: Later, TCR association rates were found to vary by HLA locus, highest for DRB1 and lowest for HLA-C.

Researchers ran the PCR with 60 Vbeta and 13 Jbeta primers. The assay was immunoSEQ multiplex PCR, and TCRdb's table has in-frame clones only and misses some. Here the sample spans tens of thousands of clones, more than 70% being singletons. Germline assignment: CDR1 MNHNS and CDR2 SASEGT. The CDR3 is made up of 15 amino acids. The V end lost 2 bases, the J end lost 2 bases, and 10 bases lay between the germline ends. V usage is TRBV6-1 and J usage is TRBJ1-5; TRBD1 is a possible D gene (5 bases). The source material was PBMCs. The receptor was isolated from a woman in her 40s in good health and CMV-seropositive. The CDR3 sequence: CASSESRAGNQPQHF. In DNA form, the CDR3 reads TGTGCCAGCAGTGAATCCAGGGCTGGCAATCAGCCCCAGCATTTT.